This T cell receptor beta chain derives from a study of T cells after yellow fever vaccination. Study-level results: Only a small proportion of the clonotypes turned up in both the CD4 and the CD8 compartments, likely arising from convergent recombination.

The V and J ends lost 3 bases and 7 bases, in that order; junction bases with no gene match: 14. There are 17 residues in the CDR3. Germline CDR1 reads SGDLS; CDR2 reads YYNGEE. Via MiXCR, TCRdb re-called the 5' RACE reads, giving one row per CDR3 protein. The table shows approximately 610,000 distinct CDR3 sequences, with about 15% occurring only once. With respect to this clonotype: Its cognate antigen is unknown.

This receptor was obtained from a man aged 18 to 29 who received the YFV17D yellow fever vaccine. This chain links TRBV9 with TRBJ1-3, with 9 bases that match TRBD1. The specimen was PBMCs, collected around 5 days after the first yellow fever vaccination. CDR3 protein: CASSARPGQGLSNTIYF. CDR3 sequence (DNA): TGTGCCAGCAGCGCCCGACCGGGACAGGGTTTATCCAACACCATATATTTT.